This TCR beta chain is from a study of T cells in Graves' hyperthyroidism and ophthalmopathy. The wider study: Before any treatment, at initial diagnosis, peripheral blood was collected.

Findings of the study overall: Progression to ophthalmopathy was predicted a median of 6.5 months early. Among clonotypes expanded in thyroid above 0.001, most were also found in blood.

TCR beta CDR3 regions were amplified from RNA transcripts. The HTBI set primed first-round TCR CDR3 RT-PCR. TCRdb passed the multiplex PCR reads through MiXCR, listing each CDR3 protein once. The sample carries over 250,000 distinct CDR3 sequences, less than 30% recorded once. This clonotype has more than one count but fewer than ten. The target antigen is unknown. This CDR3 comprises 15 residues. Trimming cost V 4 bases and J 0 bases, with 12 bases left between them. CDR1 and CDR2 from the germline V gene are SNHLY and FYNNEI. The TCR sequence derives from a man aged 35 to 55 with Graves' hyperthyroidism that later progressed to Graves' ophthalmopathy. The V call is TRBV2, the J call TRBJ1-1; D perhaps matches TRBD1 (6 bases). Sequencing used blood. The CDR3 protein is CASSVRQGMNTEAFF. The CDR3 DNA is TGTGCCAGCAGTGTTAGGCAGGGGATGAACACTGAAGCTTTCTTT.